What follows describes a single T cell receptor (beta chain). Its antigen is not identified. Germline CDR1 reads SGHAT; CDR2 reads FQNNGV. The CDR3 spans 18 residues. V was cut by 4 bases and J by 5 bases, with 26 bases left in between. For every subset, genomic DNA was evenly distributed across several immunoSEQ plates. Clones were sequenced by immunoSEQ multiplex PCR, and TCRdb holds only the in-frame ones, with some missing. The repertoire has millions of clones, approximately 92% of them found once; the top ten carry roughly 0.15%. The sample originates from a study of shared clonotypes between healthy human individuals. Regarding the study as a whole: Exclusively blood specimens were collected; tissue repertoires likely differ.

The sequencing sample was made of naive CD4+ T cells sorted from blood. Subset here: CD45RA+ positively selected. The chain joins TRBV11-2 to TRBJ2-5; D is possibly TRBD1 or TRBD2 (5 bases each). The clonotype originates from a young man in good health. CDR3 DNA sequence: TGTGCCAGCAGCTGGCCCCCAGGGTCGGGACCAGATGGGGAGACCCAGTACTTC. Translation gives CASSWPPGSGPDGETQYF.